A selection of T cell receptor beta chains follows, all from one sample in a study of shared clonotypes between healthy human individuals. The assay was immunoSEQ multiplex PCR, and TCRdb's table has in-frame clones only and misses some. The table records 1.4 million or so clones, around 98.5% of them present only once. Sequenced: naive CD4+ T cells sorted from blood. Receptors originate from a man aged 25 to 40 in good health. Both conserved end residues are part of each CDR3. Each record gives: D gene, clone size, J gene, V gene, CDR3 length, CDR3 protein, CDR3 DNA. The D gene is left open where the match is weak. Size values are once, few and many counts, or a class for expanded clones, and some rows have none.

D gene: .; clone size: .; J gene: TRBJ2-3; V gene: TRBV7-9; CDR3 length: 13; CDR3 protein: CASSLQGADTQYF; CDR3 DNA: TGTGCCAGCAGCTTACAGGGCGCAGATACGCAGTATTTT
D gene: .; clone size: .; J gene: TRBJ2-1; V gene: TRBV27; CDR3 length: 13; CDR3 protein: CASSSGPYNEQFF; CDR3 DNA: TGTGCCAGCAGTTCCGGACCCTACAATGAGCAGTTCTTC
D gene: TRBD2; clone size: .; J gene: TRBJ2-1; V gene: TRBV14; CDR3 length: 17; CDR3 protein: CASSLREGLAGVNEQFF; CDR3 DNA: TGTGCCAGCAGCCTAAGAGAGGGACTAGCGGGAGTTAATGAGCAGTTCTTC
D gene: .; clone size: .; J gene: TRBJ1-2; V gene: TRBV28; CDR3 length: 13; CDR3 protein: CASSLGGTYGYTF; CDR3 DNA: TGTGCCAGCAGTTTGGGCGGTACCTATGGCTACACCTTC
D gene: .; clone size: once; J gene: TRBJ2-5; V gene: TRBV7-9; CDR3 length: 13; CDR3 protein: CASSLDGQETQYF; CDR3 DNA: TGTGCCAGCAGTTTGGACGGGCAAGAGACCCAGTACTTC
D gene: .; clone size: .; J gene: TRBJ1-5; V gene: TRBV19; CDR3 length: 15; CDR3 protein: CASSIRDNGDQPQHF; CDR3 DNA: TGTGCCAGTAGTATTAGGGACAACGGAGATCAGCCCCAGCATTTT
D gene: .; clone size: .; J gene: TRBJ2-7; V gene: TRBV5-1; CDR3 length: 14; CDR3 protein: CASSLAGGHYEQYF; CDR3 DNA: TGCGCCAGCAGCTTGGCAGGGGGGCACTACGAGCAGTACTTC
D gene: TRBD1; clone size: .; J gene: TRBJ2-5; V gene: TRBV7-6; CDR3 length: 16; CDR3 protein: CASSSPGQGAEETQYF; CDR3 DNA: TGTGCCAGCAGCTCTCCGGGACAGGGGGCGGAAGAGACCCAGTACTTC
D gene: .; clone size: .; J gene: TRBJ1-4; V gene: TRBV10-3; CDR3 length: 13; CDR3 protein: CAIRGHENEKLFF; CDR3 DNA: TGTGCCATCAGAGGACATGAGAATGAAAAACTGTTTTTT
D gene: .; clone size: once; J gene: TRBJ2-3; V gene: TRBV29-1; CDR3 length: 12; CDR3 protein: CSVGPTTDTQYF; CDR3 DNA: TGCAGCGTTGGGCCGACTACAGATACGCAGTATTTT
D gene: TRBD1; clone size: .; J gene: TRBJ2-1; V gene: TRBV11-3; CDR3 length: 13; CDR3 protein: CASSSSRTGGRFF; CDR3 DNA: TGTGCCAGCAGCTCCTCGAGGACAGGCGGGCGATTCTTC
D gene: .; clone size: .; J gene: TRBJ1-4; V gene: TRBV28; CDR3 length: 14; CDR3 protein: CASSSGTRGEKLFF; CDR3 DNA: TGTGCCAGCAGTAGCGGGACTAGGGGTGAAAAACTGTTTTTT
D gene: TRBD1; clone size: .; J gene: TRBJ1-2; V gene: TRBV18; CDR3 length: 15; CDR3 protein: CASSPLGQGAYGYTF; CDR3 DNA: TGTGCCAGCTCACCACTTGGACAGGGGGCCTATGGCTACACCTTC
D gene: .; clone size: .; J gene: TRBJ2-1; V gene: TRBV15; CDR3 length: 13; CDR3 protein: CATSRFLVNEQFF; CDR3 DNA: TGTGCCACCAGCAGATTCCTAGTTAATGAGCAGTTCTTC
D gene: .; clone size: .; J gene: TRBJ2-1; V gene: TRBV11-3; CDR3 length: 13; CDR3 protein: CASSSRWYNEQFF; CDR3 DNA: TGTGCCAGCAGCTCCCGATGGTACAATGAGCAGTTCTTC
D gene: TRBD2; clone size: .; J gene: TRBJ2-7; V gene: TRBV5-5; CDR3 length: 17; CDR3 protein: CASSFRGSGSDGYEQYF; CDR3 DNA: TGTGCCAGCAGCTTCCGGGGGAGCGGGAGTGATGGGTACGAGCAGTACTTC
D gene: TRBD2; clone size: .; J gene: TRBJ2-1; V gene: TRBV27; CDR3 length: 19; CDR3 protein: CASIYPGGTSGLSYNEQFF; CDR3 DNA: TGTGCCAGCATCTACCCTGGTGGGACTAGCGGACTCTCCTACAATGAGCAGTTCTTC
D gene: .; clone size: .; J gene: TRBJ2-2; V gene: TRBV10-3; CDR3 length: 15; CDR3 protein: CAPPGRRRHTGELFF; CDR3 DNA: TGTGCCCCTCCCGGGAGACGGAGGCACACCGGGGAGCTGTTTTTT
D gene: .; clone size: .; J gene: TRBJ1-2; V gene: TRBV10-3; CDR3 length: 14; CDR3 protein: CAISERGGNYGYTF; CDR3 DNA: TGTGCCATCAGTGAGAGGGGCGGGAACTATGGCTACACCTTC
D gene: .; clone size: .; J gene: TRBJ2-7; V gene: TRBV9; CDR3 length: 13; CDR3 protein: CASSVAATYEQYF; CDR3 DNA: TGTGCCAGCAGCGTGGCAGCCACCTACGAGCAGTACTTC
D gene: TRBD2; clone size: .; J gene: TRBJ2-2; V gene: TRBV7-6; CDR3 length: 15; CDR3 protein: CASSYSGRYTGELFF; CDR3 DNA: TGTGCCAGCAGCTACAGCGGGAGATACACCGGGGAGCTGTTTTTT
D gene: TRBD2; clone size: .; J gene: TRBJ2-3; V gene: TRBV28; CDR3 length: 15; CDR3 protein: CASSLSGSGWNTQYF; CDR3 DNA: TGTGCCAGCAGCCTGAGCGGGAGCGGATGGAATACGCAGTATTTT
D gene: .; clone size: .; J gene: TRBJ1-1; V gene: TRBV5-1; CDR3 length: 14; CDR3 protein: CASSLANGAAEAFF; CDR3 DNA: TGCGCCAGCAGCTTGGCCAACGGGGCCGCGGAAGCTTTCTTT
D gene: .; clone size: .; J gene: TRBJ2-3; V gene: TRBV11-2; CDR3 length: 11; CDR3 protein: CASSLTDTQYF; CDR3 DNA: TGTGCCAGCAGCCTGACAGATACGCAGTATTTT
D gene: .; clone size: .; J gene: TRBJ1-5; V gene: TRBV5-6; CDR3 length: 15; CDR3 protein: CASSSMTGLGRPQHF; CDR3 DNA: TGTGCCAGCAGCTCAATGACAGGTCTGGGTCGGCCCCAGCATTTT
D gene: .; clone size: .; J gene: TRBJ2-2; V gene: TRBV4-1; CDR3 length: 12; CDR3 protein: CASSKLTGELFF; CDR3 DNA: TGCGCCAGCAGCAAGCTTACCGGGGAGCTGTTTTTT
D gene: .; clone size: once; J gene: TRBJ2-5; V gene: TRBV5-5; CDR3 length: 13; CDR3 protein: CASSLDSEETQYF; CDR3 DNA: TGTGCCAGCAGCTTGGACAGTGAGGAGACCCAGTACTTC
D gene: TRBD2; clone size: .; J gene: TRBJ2-7; V gene: TRBV7-6; CDR3 length: 12; CDR3 protein: CASSLAGGEQYF; CDR3 DNA: TGTGCCAGCAGCTTAGCGGGGGGGGAGCAGTACTTC
D gene: TRBD2; clone size: few; J gene: TRBJ2-7; V gene: TRBV4-1; CDR3 length: 18; CDR3 protein: CASSQDSSTSVVSNEQYF; CDR3 DNA: TGCGCCAGCAGCCAAGATTCCTCAACTAGCGTTGTATCGAACGAGCAGTACTTC
D gene: .; clone size: once; J gene: TRBJ1-4; V gene: TRBV20-1; CDR3 length: 10; CDR3 protein: CSGKFEKLFF; CDR3 DNA: TGCAGTGGGAAATTCGAAAAACTGTTTTTT
D gene: .; clone size: .; J gene: TRBJ2-7; V gene: TRBV7-9; CDR3 length: 14; CDR3 protein: CASSAAGPPREQYF; CDR3 DNA: TGTGCCAGCAGCGCAGCCGGTCCCCCTCGCGAGCAGTACTTC
D gene: .; clone size: .; J gene: TRBJ2-1; V gene: TRBV7-2; CDR3 length: 13; CDR3 protein: CASSIRVGNEQFF; CDR3 DNA: TGTGCCAGCAGCATCCGCGTGGGCAATGAGCAGTTCTTC
D gene: .; clone size: once; J gene: TRBJ1-5; V gene: TRBV6-1; CDR3 length: 14; CDR3 protein: CASTSGTYNQPQHF; CDR3 DNA: TGTGCCAGCACGAGTGGGACATACAATCAGCCCCAGCATTTT
D gene: .; clone size: once; J gene: TRBJ1-2; V gene: TRBV30; CDR3 length: 12; CDR3 protein: CAWSDGLLGYTF; CDR3 DNA: TGTGCCTGGAGCGACGGCCTGTTAGGCTACACCTTC
D gene: .; clone size: .; J gene: TRBJ1-1; V gene: TRBV18; CDR3 length: 15; CDR3 protein: CASSLGGLLNTEAFF; CDR3 DNA: TGTGCCAGCTCACTTGGGGGTCTTCTGAACACTGAAGCTTTCTTT
D gene: .; clone size: .; J gene: TRBJ2-7; V gene: TRBV21-1; CDR3 length: 15; CDR3 protein: CASSKFSPGLEAQYF; CDR3 DNA: TGTGCCAGCAGCAAATTTTCTCCGGGACTAGAAGCGCAGTACTTC
D gene: TRBD2; clone size: .; J gene: TRBJ2-3; V gene: TRBV18; CDR3 length: 18; CDR3 protein: CASSPILAGGGGTDTQYF; CDR3 DNA: TGTGCCAGCTCACCAATTCTAGCGGGAGGCGGGGGCACAGATACGCAGTATTTT
D gene: .; clone size: once; J gene: TRBJ1-1; V gene: TRBV29-1; CDR3 length: 10; CDR3 protein: CSGGQSEAFF; CDR3 DNA: TGCAGCGGTGGACAGAGTGAAGCTTTCTTT
D gene: TRBD2; clone size: .; J gene: TRBJ2-7; V gene: TRBV9; CDR3 length: 14; CDR3 protein: CASSVELAGSEQYF; CDR3 DNA: TGTGCCAGCAGCGTAGAACTAGCGGGAAGCGAGCAGTACTTC
D gene: .; clone size: .; J gene: TRBJ1-1; V gene: TRBV7-8; CDR3 length: 15; CDR3 protein: CASSLRGRTNTEAFF; CDR3 DNA: TGTGCCAGCAGCTTACGGGGGCGGACGAACACTGAAGCTTTCTTT
D gene: TRBD1; clone size: .; J gene: TRBJ2-7; V gene: TRBV7-2; CDR3 length: 13; CDR3 protein: CASSSGQSYEQYF; CDR3 DNA: TGTGCCAGCAGCTCGGGACAGTCCTACGAGCAGTACTTC
D gene: .; clone size: .; J gene: TRBJ2-3; V gene: TRBV10-1; CDR3 length: 14; CDR3 protein: CASSHRARTDTQYF; CDR3 DNA: TGCGCCAGCAGTCACAGGGCCCGCACAGATACGCAGTATTTT
D gene: TRBD1; clone size: .; J gene: TRBJ1-1; V gene: TRBV27; CDR3 length: 13; CDR3 protein: CASGDRGNTEAFF; CDR3 DNA: TGTGCCAGCGGGGACAGGGGGAACACTGAAGCTTTCTTT
D gene: .; clone size: once; J gene: TRBJ2-7; V gene: TRBV4-1; CDR3 length: 11; CDR3 protein: CASSQAYEQYF; CDR3 DNA: TGCGCCAGCAGCCAAGCCTACGAGCAGTACTTC
D gene: .; clone size: .; J gene: TRBJ2-1; V gene: TRBV2; CDR3 length: 11; CDR3 protein: CASTDEDEQFF; CDR3 DNA: TGTGCCAGCACGGACGAGGATGAGCAGTTCTTC
D gene: .; clone size: .; J gene: TRBJ2-1; V gene: TRBV20-1; CDR3 length: 11; CDR3 protein: CSARDRNEQFF; CDR3 DNA: TGCAGTGCTAGAGATCGGAATGAGCAGTTCTTC
D gene: .; clone size: .; J gene: TRBJ2-6; V gene: TRBV6-1; CDR3 length: 15; CDR3 protein: CASTEQSSGANVLTF; CDR3 DNA: TGTGCCAGCACCGAACAGAGCTCTGGGGCCAACGTCCTGACTTTC
D gene: .; clone size: once; J gene: TRBJ2-3; V gene: TRBV5-1; CDR3 length: 14; CDR3 protein: CASSLRSVGDTQYF; CDR3 DNA: TGCGCCAGCAGCTTGAGAAGCGTCGGAGATACGCAGTATTTT
D gene: TRBD1; clone size: .; J gene: TRBJ2-3; V gene: TRBV5-1; CDR3 length: 16; CDR3 protein: CASSLGTGDGTDTQYF; CDR3 DNA: TGCGCCAGCAGCTTGGGAACAGGGGATGGGACAGATACGCAGTATTTT
D gene: .; clone size: .; J gene: TRBJ2-3; V gene: TRBV7-6; CDR3 length: 16; CDR3 protein: CASSRPTGPRTDTQYF; CDR3 DNA: TGTGCCAGCAGCCGGCCGACGGGGCCTCGCACAGATACGCAGTATTTT
D gene: .; clone size: .; J gene: TRBJ1-1; V gene: TRBV5-1; CDR3 length: 18; CDR3 protein: CASSLASAGATRNTEAFF; CDR3 DNA: TGCGCCAGCAGCTTGGCTTCTGCGGGAGCTACTAGGAACACTGAAGCTTTCTTT